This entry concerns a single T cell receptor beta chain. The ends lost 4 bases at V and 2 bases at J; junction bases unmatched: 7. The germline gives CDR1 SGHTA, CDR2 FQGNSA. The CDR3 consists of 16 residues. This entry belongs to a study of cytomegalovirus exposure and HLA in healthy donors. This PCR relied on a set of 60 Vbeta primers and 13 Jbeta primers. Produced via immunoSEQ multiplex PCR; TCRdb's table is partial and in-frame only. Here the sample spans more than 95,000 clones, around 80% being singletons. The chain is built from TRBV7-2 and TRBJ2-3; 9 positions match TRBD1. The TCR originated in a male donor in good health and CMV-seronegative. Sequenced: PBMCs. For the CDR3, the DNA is TGTGCCAGCAGCTCAAGAACAGGGGGCCTCACAGATACGCAGTATTTT. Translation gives CASSSRTGGLTDTQYF.